These 26 T cell receptor beta chains were all obtained from the same sample, sequenced in a study of T cell clonality in common variable immunodeficiency. The study, taken as a whole, reports: Fewer deletions and N-nucleotide insertions were reportedly seen in common variable immunodeficiency TCR beta sequences.

The antigens of these receptors remain unknown. Profiled with immunoSEQ multiplex PCR; TCRdb holds only in-frame clones, not every one. Listed here are some 19,000 clones without any singletons, the top ten holding around 25%. The sample taken for sequencing was peripheral blood mononuclear cells. These TCRs come from a human donor with common variable immunodeficiency.

Note on this clone: From the germline J gene comes the end of the CDR3, since the read stops 3 residues before it. This chain joins TRBV7-8 and TRBJ2-7, with 7 bases aligning to TRBD2. Germline V CDR1 and CDR2: SGHVS, FQNEAQ. J lost 0 bases, V lost 1 base, and 6 bases had no gene match. The CDR3 has 16 residues. Partial CDR3 DNA: TGTGCCAGCAGCTTAGTAATTGGGGGGGGCTCCTACGAG. Its translation is CASSLVIGGGSYE. The full CDR3 protein reads CASSLVIGGGSYEQYF.

This clone was observed a few times. The read terminates 3 residues before the CDR3 end, so the remaining end is supplied by the germline J gene. This chain links TRBV5-6 with TRBJ1-1, with 9 bases that match TRBD1. CDR3 length: 15 amino acids. Looked up from germline, CDR1 is SGHDT and CDR2 is YYEEEE. The sequenced CDR3 bases are TGTGCCAGCAGCTTGGAGGGACAGGGTTATTGGGAA. It translates to CASSLEGQGYWE. The full CDR3 is CASSLEGQGYWEAFF.

The sample holds a few counts of this clone. The read falls 3 residues short of the CDR3 end, and the missing part is taken from the germline J gene. The chain joins TRBV7-2 to TRBJ2-3, with unresolved D. V lost 1 base, J lost 0 bases, and 5 bases lay in between. CDR1 SGHTA and CDR2 FQGNSA come from the germline V gene. The CDR3 extends over 14 amino acids. The CDR3 sequence: CASSLDPSTDTQYF. The sequenced part of the CDR3 DNA is TGTGCCAGCAGCTTAGATCCTAGCACAGATACG.

This clone has only a few counts. The read is 3 residues too short to cover the CDR3 end, so that end is filled in from the germline J gene. The genes are TRBV7-9 and TRBJ1-5, with D possibly being TRBD1 (5 bases). The CDR3 extends over 15 amino acids. Looked up from germline, CDR1 is SEHNR and CDR2 is FQNEAQ (reference sequence). Trimming cost V 6 bases and J 7 bases, with 19 bases left between them. The CDR3 DNA, read in part, is TGTGCCAGCAGTGCGGGTAGTTGGGGGGACCAGCCC. Amino acids: CASSAGSWGDQP. The whole CDR3 sequence reads CASSAGSWGDQPQHF.

About this clone: The read ends 3 residues shy of where the CDR3 ends; the end is completed using the germline J gene. V is TRBV19 and J is TRBJ2-7, with 9 bases that match TRBD1. This CDR3 region has 13 residues. Trimming cost V 8 bases and J 5 bases; bases outside gene matches: 7. Per germline, CDR1 LNHDA and CDR2 SQIVND (reference sequence). CDR3 in amino acids: CASWIRDRDEQYF. Incomplete CDR3 DNA: TGTGCCAGTTGGATACGGGACAGGGACGAG.

This clone was seen only a few times. The read comes to an end 3 residues before the CDR3 does, leaving the germline J gene to fill in the end. V usage is TRBV6-2 or TRBV6-3 and J usage is TRBJ2-3, with D possibly being TRBD2 (6 bases). The CDR3 spans 15 residues. V shed 5 bases and J shed 7 bases, with 19 bases lying between them. The germline gives CDR1 MNHEY, CDR2 SVGEGT. The CDR3 region is CASSRGLLQRNTQYF. Partial CDR3 DNA: TGTGCCAGCAGTCGGGGACTCCTACAACGTAATACG.

This clone was counted many times. The read falls 3 residues short of the CDR3 end, and the missing part is taken from the germline J gene. This chain connects TRBV18 to TRBJ2-7; 7 nucleotides line up with TRBD1. CDR1 is KGHSH, CDR2 LQKENI, per germline. V was pared by 2 bases and J by 6 bases, with 7 bases of the junction left unmatched. This CDR3 is built from 14 residues. The CDR3 spells CASSPKKTGFEQYF. CDR3 bases read: TGTGCCAGCTCACCAAAAAAGACAGGGTTCGAG.

As regards this clone: The read is 3 residues too short to cover the CDR3 end, so that end is filled in from the germline J gene. V is TRBV18 and J is TRBJ2-7, with D possibly matching TRBD1 (5 bases). This CDR3 is built from 15 residues. Trimming removed 2 bases from V and 3 bases from J, with 14 bases in between. Germline loops: CDR1 KGHSH, CDR2 LQKENI. CDR3: CASSPNAERGYEQYF. The covered CDR3 bases are TGTGCCAGCTCACCAAACGCGGAAAGGGGCTACGAG.

Of note for this clone: Read coverage stops 3 residues before the CDR3 terminus; the germline J gene supplies the remainder. This sequence joins TRBV5-4 and TRBJ2-1; D remains unclear. Trimming removed 2 bases from V and 4 bases from J, with 7 bases in between. Germline CDR1 is SGHNT and CDR2 is YYREEE (reference sequence). The CDR3 contains 13 residues. The sequenced CDR3 bases are TGTGCCAGCAGCTTCGGTGGTTACAATGAG. This translates into CASSFGGYNE. The complete CDR3 reads CASSFGGYNEQFF.

With regard to this clone: The read terminates 3 residues ahead of where the CDR3 ends, so the germline J gene completes it. The chain combines TRBV11-2 with TRBJ2-4; possibly TRBD1 for D (6 bases). CDR1 is SGHAT and CDR2 is FQNNGV in the germline V gene. CDR3 length: 12 residues. Trimming took 5 bases from V and 6 from J, leaving 8 bases between them. The CDR3 reads CASSQDRNIQYF. CDR3 DNA (partial): TGTGCCAGCAGCCAGGACAGAAACATT.

A note on this clone: The read falls 3 residues short of the CDR3 end, and the missing part is taken from the germline J gene. The chain recombines TRBV19 with TRBJ2-2; 7 bases agree with TRBD2. The CDR3 is 15 amino acids. V lost 4 bases, J lost 0 bases, and 2 bases stayed unmatched. CDR1 and CDR2 (germline): LNHDA, SQIVND (reference sequence). Incomplete CDR3 DNA: TGTGCCAGTAGTACTAGCGGATCGAACACCGGGGAG. Residues: CASSTSGSNTGE. In full, the CDR3 is CASSTSGSNTGELFF.

Comment on this clone: The DNA ends 3 residues before the CDR3 does, and the rest of the CDR3 is filled in from the germline J gene. This chain joins TRBV7-9 and TRBJ1-2, with TRBD1 matching over 10 bases. The CDR3 runs to 15 residues. Per the germline V gene, CDR1 is SEHNR and CDR2 is FQNEAQ (reference sequence). CDR3 DNA (partial): TGTGCCAGCAGCCAGACAGGGGGCGGTTCGAGAGGC. Translation gives CASSQTGGGSRG. The full CDR3 reads CASSQTGGGSRGYTF.

This clone appeared a few times. Read coverage stops 3 residues before the CDR3 terminus; the germline J gene supplies the remainder. This chain connects TRBV6-2 or TRBV6-3 to TRBJ2-4; perhaps TRBD1 as D (6 bases). V dropped 0 bases and J dropped 3 bases, with 12 bases sitting between them. The CDR3 loop spans 16 amino acids. Looked up from germline, CDR1 is MNHEY and CDR2 is SVGEGT. CDR3: CASSYSMGQIKNIQYF. The sequenced CDR3 bases are TGTGCCAGCAGTTACTCGATGGGACAAATCAAAAACATT.

In this sample, this clone turned up a few times. The read is 3 residues too short to cover the CDR3 end, so that end is filled in from the germline J gene. V usage is TRBV7-9 and J usage is TRBJ2-5; D is perhaps TRBD1 (5 bases). Germline lookup yields CDR1 SEHNR and CDR2 FQNEAQ (reference sequence). The CDR3 sequence is 14 residues long. With 8 bases removed from V and 3 bases from J, the gap between germline ends came to 16 bases. The CDR3 sequence is CASAGHNNEETQYF. CDR3 DNA (partial): TGTGCCAGCGCCGGACATAATAATGAAGAGACC.

Comment on this clone: The sequence runs out 3 residues before the end of the CDR3; the remainder is reconstructed from the germline J gene. The rearrangement joins TRBV18 to TRBJ1-5; TRBD1 agrees at 11 bases. The CDR3 loop spans 16 amino acids. Trimming took 0 bases from V and 6 from J; bases not matched to a gene: 4. CDR1 is KGHSH and CDR2 is LQKENI in the germline V gene. This chain's CDR3 is CASSPPRTGGIQPQHF. Incomplete CDR3 DNA: TGTGCCAGCTCACCACCTAGGACAGGGGGCATTCAGCCC.

This clone was observed a few times. The read ends 3 residues before the CDR3 terminus; that terminus is restored from the germline J gene. The rearrangement joins TRBV23-1 to TRBJ1-2, with 7 positions matching TRBD1. TRBV23-1 is an ORF, with its function uncertain. The CDR3 length is 15 residues. J lost 6 bases, V lost 4 bases, and 11 bases had no gene match. The CDR3 reads CASSLAGTAKDGYTF. The part of the CDR3 DNA that was read is TGCGCCAGCAGTCTTGCTGGGACAGCAAAAGATGGC.

This clone showed up just a few times. The CDR3 end lies 3 residues beyond the end of the read and is filled in from the germline J gene. The chain links TRBV30 to TRBJ1-5; 7 nucleotides align to TRBD1. The CDR3 contains 15 residues. The germline V gene has CDR1 GTSNPN and CDR2 SVGIG (reference sequence). After removal of 6 bases from V and 0 bases from J, the junction contained 8 bases not matched to a gene. This CDR3 reads CACSRDRNSNQPQHF. CDR3 DNA (partial): TGTGCCTGCTCCCGGGACAGAAATAGCAATCAGCCC.

As concerns this clone: The read finishes 3 residues shy of the CDR3 end, and the germline J gene is used to complete it. The J gene is TRBJ2-7, the V gene TRBV2; no clear D gene. Germline loops: CDR1 SNHLY, CDR2 FYNNEI. The CDR3 consists of 16 residues. With 8 bases removed from V and 0 bases from J, the gap between germline ends came to 20 bases. The CDR3 sequence is CASSEGPGSTSYEQYF. The sequenced CDR3 bases are TGTGCCAGCTCCGAAGGGCCAGGCTCGACCTCCTACGAG.

Of note for this clone: The CDR3 end is not reached by the read, which stops 3 residues before it; the germline J gene fills it in. The chain links TRBV2 to TRBJ1-1; TRBD1 aligns across 9 bases. The V gene's germline CDR1 is SNHLY and CDR2 FYNNEI. The CDR3 spans 15 residues. V shed 6 bases and J 3 bases; nucleotides not matched to a gene: 8. The CDR3 sequence is CASRKTGGTYTEAFF. The DNA read from the CDR3 is TGTGCCAGCAGGAAGACAGGGGGTACGTACACTGAA.

The table lists this clone with a few counts. Sequencing ends 3 residues short of the CDR3 end; the germline J gene provides the rest. The chain uses TRBV18 and TRBJ2-7; D is possibly TRBD1 (5 bases). The V gene's germline CDR1 is KGHSH and CDR2 LQKENI. The CDR3 length is 16 residues. Trimming shortened V by 8 bases and J by 3 bases, and 23 bases separated the two germline ends. The sequenced part of the CDR3 DNA is TGTGCCAGCCGATCACAAGGGGCAGGGTTAAGCTACGAG. This encodes CASRSQGAGLSYE. The CDR3 in full is CASRSQGAGLSYEQYF.

This clone was detected a few times. The read gets to within 3 residues of the CDR3 end, and the germline J gene fills in the rest. J is TRBJ2-7 and V is TRBV18; no clear D gene. CDR1 is KGHSH and CDR2 is LQKENI in the germline V gene. Trimming pared 6 bases from V and 3 bases from J, leaving 12 bases between. This CDR3 comprises 13 residues. The CDR3 spells CASSTKSGYEQYF. Incomplete CDR3 DNA: TGTGCCAGCTCTACCAAGTCGGGCTACGAG.

This clone was counted only a few times. The read ends 3 residues before the CDR3 terminus; that terminus is restored from the germline J gene. The V call is TRBV19, the J call TRBJ2-5, with 10 bases fitting TRBD2. V dropped 6 bases and J dropped 4; count of bases not matched to a gene: 5. Germline V gene data show CDR1 as LNHDA and CDR2 as SQIVND (reference sequence). This CDR3 has 14 amino acids. The DNA read from the CDR3 is TGTGCCAGTAGAAAAGCGGGGGGGTCAGAGACC. This sequence encodes CASRKAGGSET. The whole CDR3 sequence is CASRKAGGSETQYF.

There are a few counts of this clone. The CDR3 extends 3 residues past the end of the read, so its final part is completed from the germline J gene. The gene calls are TRBV7-2 and TRBJ1-2; D is unresolved. Trimming removed 0 bases from V and 4 bases from J, with 9 bases in between. Germline assignment: CDR1 SGHTA and CDR2 FQGNSA. The CDR3 totals 14 residues. The CDR3 bases that were read are TGTGCCAGCAGCTTAGCGAGAGCCCCCTATGGC. Amino acids: CASSLARAPYG. In full, the CDR3 is CASSLARAPYGYTF.

As for this clone: The DNA ends 3 residues before the CDR3 does, and the rest of the CDR3 is filled in from the germline J gene. The chain employs TRBV6-1 and TRBJ2-2, with 11 bases matching TRBD2. The CDR3 runs to 15 residues. The ends lost 3 bases at V and 6 bases at J; junction bases unmatched: 3. Germline CDR1 reads MNHNS; CDR2 reads SASEGT. The covered CDR3 bases are TGTGCCAGCAGTGATACTAGCGGGAGTGCCGGGGAG. This encodes CASSDTSGSAGE. The complete CDR3 sequence is CASSDTSGSAGELFF.

Comment on this clone: The read finishes 3 residues shy of the CDR3 end, and the germline J gene is used to complete it. This sequence joins TRBV30 and TRBJ2-1; 9 bases map to TRBD1. Germline CDR1 reads GTSNPN; CDR2 reads SVGIG (reference sequence). The J segment lost 7 bases and the V segment lost 6 bases, leaving 13 bases of the junction unmatched. The CDR3 runs to 15 residues. CDR3 amino acids: CACVKKTGGENEQFF. Incomplete CDR3 DNA: TGTGCCTGCGTGAAAAAGACAGGGGGGGAGAATGAG.

By share, this clone ranks as medium-sized. The read stops 3 residues short of the end of the CDR3; the missing end is completed from the germline J gene. The genes are TRBV5-6 and TRBJ2-7, with 8 bases lining up with TRBD1. V lost 4 bases to trimming and J lost 4 bases; unmatched junction nucleotides: 7. CDR3 length: 14 amino acids. Per the germline V gene, CDR1 is SGHDT and CDR2 is YYEEEE. CDR3 sequence: CASSKRTGWYEQYF. The sequenced part of the CDR3 DNA is TGTGCCAGCAGCAAAAGGACAGGGTGGTACGAG.